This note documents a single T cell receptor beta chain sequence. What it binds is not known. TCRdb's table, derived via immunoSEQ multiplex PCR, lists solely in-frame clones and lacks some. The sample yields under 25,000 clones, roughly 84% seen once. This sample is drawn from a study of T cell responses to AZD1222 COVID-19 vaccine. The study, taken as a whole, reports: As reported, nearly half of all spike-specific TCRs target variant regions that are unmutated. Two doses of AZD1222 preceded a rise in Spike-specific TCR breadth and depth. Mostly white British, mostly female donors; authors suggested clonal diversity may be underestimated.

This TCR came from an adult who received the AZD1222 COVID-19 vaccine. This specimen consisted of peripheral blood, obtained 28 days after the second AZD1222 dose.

Written as DNA, the CDR3 is TGCGCCAGCAGCCTCCTGTCGGGACAGCTCTCCTACGAGCAGTACTTC. Its protein is CASSLLSGQLSYEQYF. The gene calls are TRBV5-1 and TRBJ2-7; 7 nucleotides match TRBD1. The ends lost 4 bases at V and 0 bases at J; junction bases unmatched: 10. Germline-derived CDR1 and CDR2 are SGHRS and YFSETQ. This CDR3 is 16 amino acids long.